This T cell receptor beta chain emerged from a study of T cells in localized non-small cell lung cancer. Points from the study as a whole: Greater blood T cell density accompanied longer overall survival. Researchers found a median around 61 of the top 100 tumor clones in adjacent lung. The greatest T cell clonality was found in uninvolved adjacent lung (higher than in tumor).

Some clones are missing from TCRdb's copy, which holds only in-frame ones; the method was immunoSEQ multiplex PCR. The sample includes just over 70,000 clones, around 85% seen only once; the top ten take about a fifth. Comments on this clone: No antigen is known for it.

The CDR3 spans 16 residues. Germline V gene data show CDR1 as SGHAT and CDR2 as FQNNGV. The V segment lost 5 bases and the J segment 0 bases; nucleotides outside the gene matches: 5. The receptor comes from a male donor at least 60 years old with stage III squamous cell lung carcinoma. The starting material was peripheral blood, obtained before any cancer treatment. The chain recombines TRBV11-2 with TRBJ1-2; 11 bases match TRBD1. The CDR3 DNA follows: TGTGCCAGCAGCGCCCGGGACAGGGGGACTAACTATGGCTACACCTTC. Its protein is CASSARDRGTNYGYTF.